A selection of T cell receptor beta chains follows, all from one sample in a study of cytomegalovirus exposure and HLA in healthy donors. Only in-frame clones appear in the TCRdb table, and some are missing; sequencing was by immunoSEQ multiplex PCR. The sample holds about 190,000 clones, 65% to 75% seen once. Sequenced input: PBMCs. Every receptor here comes from a man younger than 40 in good health and CMV-seropositive. CDR3s include the opening cysteine and the closing phenylalanine or tryptophan. Fields, in order: V gene, clone size, CDR3 protein. Part of the rows lack a size; the others show once, few, many or a class for expanded clones.

v_gene: TRBV7-9; abundance: few; CDR3aa: CASSPLPSLDRGDTGELFF
v_gene: TRBV10-2; abundance: -; CDR3aa: CASSEPGQGGDTQYF
v_gene: TRBV5-1; abundance: -; CDR3aa: CASRGTGLSGNTIYF
v_gene: TRBV27; abundance: -; CDR3aa: CACSSSDRGSAGELFF
v_gene: TRBV19; abundance: -; CDR3aa: CASSMGRERSTDTQYF
v_gene: TRBV25-1; abundance: -; CDR3aa: CASTEGGSNTEAFF
v_gene: TRBV7-9; abundance: -; CDR3aa: CASSSGGGEGYTF
v_gene: TRBV7-8; abundance: few; CDR3aa: CASSPLDSISLYNEKLFF
v_gene: TRBV5-6; abundance: -; CDR3aa: CASSLGSSGVVQYF
v_gene: TRBV25-1; abundance: -; CDR3aa: CASSSTGGSDQPQHF
v_gene: TRBV19; abundance: few; CDR3aa: CASSISRGGHQPQHF
v_gene: TRBV7-8; abundance: -; CDR3aa: CASSLYSRQPQHF
v_gene: TRBV30; abundance: -; CDR3aa: CAWSVQVNTEAFF
v_gene: TRBV11-2; abundance: -; CDR3aa: CASSLAGPTEAFF
v_gene: TRBV9; abundance: -; CDR3aa: CASSVDRGSGNTIYF
v_gene: TRBV28; abundance: -; CDR3aa: CASSTGPTEAFF
v_gene: TRBV28; abundance: -; CDR3aa: CASSSGAPYEQYF
v_gene: TRBV5-1; abundance: -; CDR3aa: CASMRQGVTDTQYF
v_gene: TRBV28; abundance: -; CDR3aa: CASSFDSSYEQYF
v_gene: TRBV5-4; abundance: -; CDR3aa: CASSRGGGPNTEAFF